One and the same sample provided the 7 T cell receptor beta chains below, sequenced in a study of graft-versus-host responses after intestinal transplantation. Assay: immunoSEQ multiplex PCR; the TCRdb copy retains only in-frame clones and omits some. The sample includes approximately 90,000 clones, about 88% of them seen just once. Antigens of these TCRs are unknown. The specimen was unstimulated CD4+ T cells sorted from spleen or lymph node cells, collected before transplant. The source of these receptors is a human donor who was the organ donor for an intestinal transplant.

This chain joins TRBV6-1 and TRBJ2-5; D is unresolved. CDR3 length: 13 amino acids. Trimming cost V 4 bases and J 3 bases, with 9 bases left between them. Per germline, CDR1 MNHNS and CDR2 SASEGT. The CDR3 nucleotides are TGTGCCAGCAGTGGAGGCACTGAAGAGACCCAGTACTTC. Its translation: CASSGGTEETQYF.

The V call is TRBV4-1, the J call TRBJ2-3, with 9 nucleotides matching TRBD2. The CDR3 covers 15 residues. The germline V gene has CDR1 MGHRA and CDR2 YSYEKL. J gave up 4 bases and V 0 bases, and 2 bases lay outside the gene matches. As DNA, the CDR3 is TGCGCCAGCAGCCAAGATACTAGCGGGCCAGATACGCAGTATTTT. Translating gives CASSQDTSGPDTQYF.

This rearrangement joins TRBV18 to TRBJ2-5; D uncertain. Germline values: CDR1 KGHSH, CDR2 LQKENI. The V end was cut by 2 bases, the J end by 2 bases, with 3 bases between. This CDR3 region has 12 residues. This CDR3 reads CASSPVQETQYF. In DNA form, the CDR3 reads TGTGCCAGCTCACCAGTACAAGAGACCCAGTACTTC.

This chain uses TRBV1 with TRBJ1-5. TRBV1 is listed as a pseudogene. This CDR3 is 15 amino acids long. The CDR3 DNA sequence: TGCACCAGCAGCCAAGATGGGAGGGTACATCAGCCCCAGCATTTT. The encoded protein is CTSSQDGRVHQPQHF.

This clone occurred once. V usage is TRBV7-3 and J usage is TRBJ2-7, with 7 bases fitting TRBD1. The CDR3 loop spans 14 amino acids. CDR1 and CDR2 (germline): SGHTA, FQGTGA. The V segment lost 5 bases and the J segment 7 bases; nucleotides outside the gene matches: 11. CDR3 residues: CASSLAGTAGEQYF. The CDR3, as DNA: TGTGCCAGCAGCCTGGCCGGGACAGCCGGGGAGCAGTACTTC.

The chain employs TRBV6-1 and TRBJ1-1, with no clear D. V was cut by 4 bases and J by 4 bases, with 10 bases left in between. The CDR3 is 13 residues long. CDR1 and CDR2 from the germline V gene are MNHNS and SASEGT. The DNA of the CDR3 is TGTGCCAGCAGTGTGGAGGATGGCACTGAAGCTTTCTTT. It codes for CASSVEDGTEAFF.

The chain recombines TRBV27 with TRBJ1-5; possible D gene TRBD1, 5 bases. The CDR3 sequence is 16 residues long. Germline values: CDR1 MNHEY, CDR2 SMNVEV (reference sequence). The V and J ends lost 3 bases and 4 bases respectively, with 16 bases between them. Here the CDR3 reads CASSFRVPVANQPQHF. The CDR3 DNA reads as TGTGCCAGCAGTTTCAGGGTGCCAGTCGCGAATCAGCCCCAGCATTTT.